This T cell receptor beta chain originates from a study of shared T cell receptors in the human thymus. Produced via immunoSEQ multiplex PCR; TCRdb's table is partial and in-frame only. The sample lists over 650,000 clones, more than 75% occurring once. This clone was seen a single time. The same sample was also studied in work on human thymus T cells.

This TCR was recovered from a boy under two years old with a congenital heart defect. Sequences were obtained from thymocytes.

The CDR3 DNA follows: TGCGCCAGCAGCTTGAAGCGGAACCAAGAGACCCAGTACTTC. Translation gives CASSLKRNQETQYF. V is TRBV5-1 and J is TRBJ2-5; TRBD2 might be the D (5 bases). CDR1 SGHRS and CDR2 YFSETQ come from the germline V gene. The CDR3 extends over 14 amino acids. Trimming left V 1 base short and J 0 bases short, with 7 bases between.